This T cell receptor (beta chain) was recovered during a study of blood T cell repertoires in COVID-19. Study-level information: COVID-19 samples collected from the United States, Italy and Spain covered acute and convalescent phases.

In the source study's methods: How many nucleated cells were present was estimated from reference gene primer amplification. Repertoires were generated with immunoSEQ multiplex PCR, while TCRdb's copy carries only in-frame clones and drops some. V and J calls plus clone size are reproduced from that table; the DNA served to infer D and trimming. The repertoire holds about 180,000 clones, with around 84% as singletons. This clone came up once. The sequencing input was peripheral blood. The TCR was taken from a man aged 45-60 years with active or convalescent COVID-19.

CDR3 region: CASSGWAGQNYGYTF. The CDR3 DNA reads TGTGCCAGCAGCGGATGGGCTGGACAGAACTATGGCTACACCTTC. The gene calls are TRBV27 and TRBJ1-2; perhaps TRBD1 as D (6 bases). Per germline, CDR1 MNHEY and CDR2 SMNVEV (reference sequence). This CDR3 comprises 15 residues. V shed 6 bases and J shed 2 bases, with 16 bases lying between them.